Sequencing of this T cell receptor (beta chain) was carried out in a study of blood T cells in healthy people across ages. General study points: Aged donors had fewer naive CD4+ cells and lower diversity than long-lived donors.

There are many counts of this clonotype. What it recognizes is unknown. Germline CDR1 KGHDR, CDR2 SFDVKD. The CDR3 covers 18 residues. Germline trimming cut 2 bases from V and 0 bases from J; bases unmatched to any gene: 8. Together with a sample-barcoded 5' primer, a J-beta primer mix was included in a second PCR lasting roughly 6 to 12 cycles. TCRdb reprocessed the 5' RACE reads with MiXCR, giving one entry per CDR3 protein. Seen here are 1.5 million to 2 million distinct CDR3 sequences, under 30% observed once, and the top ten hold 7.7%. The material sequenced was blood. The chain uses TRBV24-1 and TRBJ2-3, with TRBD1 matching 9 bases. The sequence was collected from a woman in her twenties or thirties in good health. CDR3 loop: CATSDWGTGSYSTDTQYF. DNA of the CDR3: TGTGCCACCAGTGATTGGGGGACAGGGTCGTATAGCACAGATACGCAGTATTTT.